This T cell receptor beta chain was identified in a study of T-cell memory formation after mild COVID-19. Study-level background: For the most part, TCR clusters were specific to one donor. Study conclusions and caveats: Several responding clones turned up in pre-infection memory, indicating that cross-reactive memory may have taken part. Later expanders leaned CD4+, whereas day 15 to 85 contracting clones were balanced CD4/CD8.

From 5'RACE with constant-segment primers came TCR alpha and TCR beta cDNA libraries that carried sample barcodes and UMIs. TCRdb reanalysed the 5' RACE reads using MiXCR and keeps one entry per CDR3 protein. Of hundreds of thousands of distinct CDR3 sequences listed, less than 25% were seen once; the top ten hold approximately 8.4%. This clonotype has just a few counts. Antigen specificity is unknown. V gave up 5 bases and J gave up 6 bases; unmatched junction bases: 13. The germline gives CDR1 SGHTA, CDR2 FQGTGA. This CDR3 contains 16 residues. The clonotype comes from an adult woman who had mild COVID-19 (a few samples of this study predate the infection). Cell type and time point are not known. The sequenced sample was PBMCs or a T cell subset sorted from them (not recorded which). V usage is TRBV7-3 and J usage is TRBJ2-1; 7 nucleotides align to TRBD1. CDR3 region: CASSGTGTGDRNEQFF. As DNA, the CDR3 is TGTGCCAGCAGCGGAACGGGAACAGGGGATCGCAATGAGCAGTTCTTC.